A single T cell receptor (beta chain) is shown here with its context. The antigen is undetermined. The data originate from a study of response to subunit inactivated influenza vaccine. Study-wide results and caveats: There was a suggestion from the authors that each seasonal influenza vaccination recruits few new T cells.

TCRdb redid the calling of the RT-PCR reads with MiXCR, one entry per CDR3 protein. The sample shows some 500,000 distinct CDR3 sequences, 13% of them seen only once. Germline V gene sequence: CDR1 LGHDT, CDR2 YNNKEL (reference sequence). This CDR3 is 13 amino acids long. The J segment lost 6 bases and the V segment lost 5 bases, leaving 4 bases of the junction unmatched. The chain combines TRBV3-1 with TRBJ2-7; 10 nucleotides line up with TRBD2. The sequences come from PBMCs from blood, collected roughly 46 days after vaccination. The TCR comes from a man over 45 who received an inactivated influenza vaccine. CDR3 in amino acids: CASSDSGRSEQYF. CDR3 bases: TGTGCCAGCAGCGATAGCGGGAGGAGCGAGCAGTACTTC.